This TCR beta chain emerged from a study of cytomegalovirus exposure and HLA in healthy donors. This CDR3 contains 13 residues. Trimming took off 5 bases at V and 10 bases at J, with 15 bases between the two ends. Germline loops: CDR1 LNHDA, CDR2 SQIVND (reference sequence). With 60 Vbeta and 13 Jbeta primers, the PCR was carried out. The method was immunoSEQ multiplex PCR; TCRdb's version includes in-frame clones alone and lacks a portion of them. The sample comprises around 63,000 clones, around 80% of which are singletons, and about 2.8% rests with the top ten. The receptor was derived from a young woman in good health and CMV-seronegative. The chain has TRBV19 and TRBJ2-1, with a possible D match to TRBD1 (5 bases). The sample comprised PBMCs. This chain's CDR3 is CASSHDSATEQFF. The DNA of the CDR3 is TGTGCCAGTAGTCACGACAGCGCGACCGAGCAGTTCTTC.